This T cell receptor (beta chain) was identified in a study of spatial heterogeneity in lung cancer. Looking at the study overall: Alpha-chain sequences were consistently detected in smaller numbers than beta-chain sequences.

As for time point: sample taken at primary tumor resection. Frozen PBMC, nontumor lung or tumor provided whole RNA, which was sequenced unsorted. CDR3 length equals 15 residues. Looked up from germline, CDR1 is SGHRS and CDR2 is YFSETQ. V dropped 5 bases and J dropped 2; count of bases not matched to a gene: 3. All TCR cDNA molecules were individually tagged with a unique molecular identifier. TCRdb fed the 5' RACE reads into MiXCR, producing one record per CDR3 protein. This table has about 6,900 distinct CDR3 sequences, around 3.7% appearing once. In its sample, this clonotype was seen many times. Since it is a stray read in a library aimed at alpha chains, this beta chain has a size that is not meaningful.

The receptor was isolated from a female donor with early-stage non-small cell lung cancer. Here the sequenced sample was normal lung tissue next to the tumor, taken at surgery. V and J are TRBV5-1 and TRBJ2-1, with 11 bases that match TRBD2. CDR3 sequence: CASSPTSGAYNEQFF. The CDR3 DNA follows: TGCGCCAGCAGTCCGACTAGCGGGGCCTACAATGAGCAGTTCTTC.